Detailed here is one T cell receptor (beta chain). Its antigen is unidentified. Assay execution took place at the deep level. This table comes from immunoSEQ multiplex PCR, and its TCRdb copy is limited to in-frame clones, with some not included. The profile shows a few hundred thousand clones, about nine tenths of them singletons. Every donor, a Caucasian adult, lived in Nashville, Tennessee. These data originate in a study of shared clonotypes between healthy human individuals. Regarding the study as a whole: Some naive CD4 clonotypes, roughly 5%, turned up in common across four donors.

Germline values: CDR1 MNHEY, CDR2 SVGAGI. The junction had 5 bases not matched to a gene; V was cut back by 3 bases and J by 5 bases. The CDR3 spans 15 residues. This chain joins TRBV6-5 and TRBJ2-5, with TRBD2 identical over 11 bases. Input material: memory CD8+ T cells sorted from blood. Subset specified: CD45RO+ cells pooled with CCR7-negative TemRA cells. This receptor was obtained from a young man in good health. In nucleotides, the CDR3 is TGTGCCAGCAGTTATCTAGCGGGAGGCATGGAGACCCAGTACTTC. This sequence encodes CASSYLAGGMETQYF.